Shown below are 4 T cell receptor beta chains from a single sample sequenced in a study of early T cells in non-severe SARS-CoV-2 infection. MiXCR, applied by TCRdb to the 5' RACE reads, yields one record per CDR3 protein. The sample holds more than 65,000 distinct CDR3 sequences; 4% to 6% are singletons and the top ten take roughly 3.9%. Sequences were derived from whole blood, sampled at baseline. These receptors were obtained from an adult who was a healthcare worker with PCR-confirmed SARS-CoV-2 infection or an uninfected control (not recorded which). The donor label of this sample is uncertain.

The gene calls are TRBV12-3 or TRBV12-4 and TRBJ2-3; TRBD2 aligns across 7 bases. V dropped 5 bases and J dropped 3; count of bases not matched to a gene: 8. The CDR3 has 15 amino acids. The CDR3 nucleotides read TGTGCCAGCAGTGTAGGGCGGGGGACTACAGATACGCAGTATTTT. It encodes CASSVGRGTTDTQYF.

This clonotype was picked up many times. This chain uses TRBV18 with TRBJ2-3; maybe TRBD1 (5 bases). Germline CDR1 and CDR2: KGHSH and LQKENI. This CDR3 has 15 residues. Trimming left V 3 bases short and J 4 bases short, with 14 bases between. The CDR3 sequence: CASSPLDTGSDTQYF. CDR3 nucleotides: TGTGCCAGCTCACCCTTGGACACGGGTTCAGATACGCAGTATTTT. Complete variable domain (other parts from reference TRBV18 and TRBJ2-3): NAGVMQNPRHLVRRRGQEARLRCSPMKGHSHVYWYRQLPEEGLKFMVYLQKENIIDESGMPKERFSAEFPKEGPSILRIQQVVRGDSAAYFCASSPLDTGSDTQYFGPGTRLTVL.

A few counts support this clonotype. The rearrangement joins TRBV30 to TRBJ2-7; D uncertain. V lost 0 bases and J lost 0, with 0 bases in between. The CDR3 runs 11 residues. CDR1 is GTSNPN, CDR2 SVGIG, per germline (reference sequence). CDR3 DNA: TGTGCCTGGAGTGTCTCCTACGAGCAGTACTTC. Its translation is CAWSVSYEQYF.

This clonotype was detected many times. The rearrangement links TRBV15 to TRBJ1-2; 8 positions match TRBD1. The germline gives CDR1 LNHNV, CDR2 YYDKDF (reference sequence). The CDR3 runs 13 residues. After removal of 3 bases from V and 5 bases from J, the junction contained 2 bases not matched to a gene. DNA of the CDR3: TGTGCCACCAGCAGGGACAGGGTATATGGCTACACCTTC. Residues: CATSRDRVYGYTF.